The 6 T cell receptor beta chains listed next were all sequenced from one sample in a study of blood T cell repertoires in COVID-19. The protocol was immunoSEQ multiplex PCR, while the TCRdb copy is restricted to in-frame clones and leaves out a portion. This table has around 59,000 clones, approximately 80% appearing once. Sequencing was carried out using peripheral blood. These receptors all stem from a man aged 80 or over with acute or convalescent COVID-19.

V gene TRBV12-3 or TRBV12-4 combines with J gene TRBJ2-1; 8 bases are a match to TRBD2. This CDR3 has 13 residues. The V and J ends lost 7 bases and 9 bases, in that order; junction bases with no gene match: 8. CDR3 nucleotide sequence: TGTGCCAGCACTCGCGGGGGGAGGGGTGAGCAGTTCTTC. This gives the protein CASTRGGRGEQFF.

V and J are TRBV5-1 and TRBJ2-5; 7 nucleotides agree with TRBD1. This CDR3 has 14 residues. Per germline, CDR1 SGHRS and CDR2 YFSETQ. Trimming removed 4 bases from V and 3 bases from J; junction bases left unmatched: 6. The CDR3 DNA follows: TGCGCCAGCAGCCCGAAGACAGGGAAAGAGACCCAGTACTTC. It yields the protein CASSPKTGKETQYF.

This chain uses TRBV6-5 with TRBJ2-3; 7 bases agree with TRBD2. Germline V gene sequence: CDR1 MNHEY, CDR2 SVGAGI. The CDR3 covers 16 residues. V shed 4 bases and J 3 bases; nucleotides not matched to a gene: 10. CDR3 in amino acids: CASSSRPGGLTDTQYF. CDR3 nucleotide sequence: TGTGCCAGCAGTTCCCGTCCCGGGGGGTTGACAGATACGCAGTATTTT.

This rearrangement joins TRBV7-2 to TRBJ2-1; TRBD2 aligns across 16 bases. The V gene end was trimmed by 5 bases and the J gene end by 8 bases; junction bases not matched to a gene: 6. Per germline, CDR1 SGHTA and CDR2 FQGNSA. CDR3 length: 16 residues. The CDR3 protein is CASSLGLAGGQDEQFF. CDR3 sequence (DNA): TGTGCCAGCAGCCTGGGACTAGCGGGGGGGCAGGATGAGCAGTTCTTC.

This clone showed up just once. This rearrangement joins TRBV11-2 to TRBJ2-5; possible D gene TRBD2, 5 bases. CDR1 and CDR2 from the germline V gene are SGHAT and FQNNGV. V shed 1 base and J shed 4 bases, with 13 bases lying between them. The CDR3 has 15 residues. The CDR3 loop is CASSLASRNRETQYF. In DNA form, the CDR3 reads TGTGCCAGCAGCTTAGCTAGCAGGAATCGAGAGACCCAGTACTTC.

The rearrangement links TRBV28 to TRBJ2-3; 9 nucleotides line up with TRBD2. Germline V lookup: CDR1 MDHEN, CDR2 SYDVKM. This CDR3 is built from 17 residues. J was trimmed by 0 bases and V by 8 bases; bases with no gene match: 12. CDR3 nucleotides: TGTGCCAGCGGCATAGCGGGAGTTCTAATTAGCACAGATACGCAGTATTTT. It codes for CASGIAGVLISTDTQYF.